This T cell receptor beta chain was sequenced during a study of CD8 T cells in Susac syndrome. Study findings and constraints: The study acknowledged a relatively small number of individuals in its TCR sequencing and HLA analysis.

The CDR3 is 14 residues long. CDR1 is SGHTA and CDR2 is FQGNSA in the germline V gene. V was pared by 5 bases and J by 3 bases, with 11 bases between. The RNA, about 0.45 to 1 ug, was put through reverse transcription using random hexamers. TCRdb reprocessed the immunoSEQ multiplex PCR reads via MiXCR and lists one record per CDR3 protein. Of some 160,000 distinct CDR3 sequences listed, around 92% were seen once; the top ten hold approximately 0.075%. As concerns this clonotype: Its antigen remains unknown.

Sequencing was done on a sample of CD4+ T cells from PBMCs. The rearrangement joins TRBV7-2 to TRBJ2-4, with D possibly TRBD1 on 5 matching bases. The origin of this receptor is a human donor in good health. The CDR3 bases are TGTGCCAGCAGCCCGACAGTAGGCAAAAACATTCAGTACTTC. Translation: CASSPTVGKNIQYF.